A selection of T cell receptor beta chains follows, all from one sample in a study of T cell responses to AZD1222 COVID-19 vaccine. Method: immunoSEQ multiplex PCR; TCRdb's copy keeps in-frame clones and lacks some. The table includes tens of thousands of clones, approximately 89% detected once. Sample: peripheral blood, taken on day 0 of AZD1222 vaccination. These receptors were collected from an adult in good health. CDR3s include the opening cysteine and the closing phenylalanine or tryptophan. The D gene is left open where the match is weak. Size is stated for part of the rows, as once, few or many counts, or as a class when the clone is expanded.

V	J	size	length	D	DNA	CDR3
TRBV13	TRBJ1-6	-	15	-	TGTGCCAGCAGCTTCGGGGGCTCCTATAATTCACCCCTCCACTTT	CASSFGGSYNSPLHF
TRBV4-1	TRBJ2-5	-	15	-	TGCGCCAGCAGCCAAAGGGACTCAACTGTAGAGACCCAGTACTTC	CASSQRDSTVETQYF
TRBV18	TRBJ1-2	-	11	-	TGTGCCACCTCAAACAACTATGGCTACACCTTC	CATSNNYGYTF
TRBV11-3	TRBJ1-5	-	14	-	TGTGCCAGCAGCCCGCCAGATGGCAATCAGCCCCAGCATTTT	CASSPPDGNQPQHF
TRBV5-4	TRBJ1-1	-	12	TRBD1	TGTGCCAGCAGCTACGACAGGGTTGAAGCTTTCTTT	CASSYDRVEAFF
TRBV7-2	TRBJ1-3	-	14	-	TGTGCCAGCAGCTTAGACTACTCTGGAAACACCATATATTTT	CASSLDYSGNTIYF
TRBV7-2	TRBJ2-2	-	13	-	TGTGCCAGCAGCTTCAGAGGCACCGGGGAGCTGTTTTTT	CASSFRGTGELFF
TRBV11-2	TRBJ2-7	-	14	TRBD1	TGTGCCAGCAGCTCACCGACAGGGACCAACGAGCAGTACTTC	CASSSPTGTNEQYF
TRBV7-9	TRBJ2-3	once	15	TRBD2	TGTGCCAGCAGTGGATCAGCGGGAGATAAAGATACGCAGTATTTT	CASSGSAGDKDTQYF
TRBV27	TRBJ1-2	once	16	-	TGTGCCAGCAGTTTATCCAATTCCGGGACACCCTATGGCTACACCTTC	CASSLSNSGTPYGYTF
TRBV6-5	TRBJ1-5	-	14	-	TGTGCCAGCAGTTTAGGCGGGGGGAATCAGCCCCAGCATTTT	CASSLGGGNQPQHF
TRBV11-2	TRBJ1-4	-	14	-	TGTGCCAGCAGCCCCGGGCCTGGTAATGAAAAACTGTTTTTT	CASSPGPGNEKLFF
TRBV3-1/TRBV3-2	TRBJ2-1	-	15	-	TGTGCCAGCAGCCGACCCCTAAGCTCCTACAATGAGCAGTTCTTC	CASSRPLSSYNEQFF
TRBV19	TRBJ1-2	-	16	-	TGTGCCAGTAGTACACAGGGAGGCCGATTTAACTATGGCTACACCTTC	CASSTQGGRFNYGYTF
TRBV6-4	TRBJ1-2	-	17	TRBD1	TGTGCCAGCAGTGACAGGGGGACAGGGCGGGGAAACTATGGCTACACCTTC	CASSDRGTGRGNYGYTF
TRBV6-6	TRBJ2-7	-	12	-	TGTGCCAGCAGTTATTTGAGAGACGAGCAGTACTTC	CASSYLRDEQYF
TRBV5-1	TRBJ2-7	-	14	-	TGCGCCAGCAGCTTAGGCGAAGGGCCCTACGAGCAGTACTTC	CASSLGEGPYEQYF
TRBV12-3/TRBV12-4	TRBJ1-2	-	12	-	TGTGCCAGCAGTAGGACAGTTTATGGCTACACCTTC	CASSRTVYGYTF
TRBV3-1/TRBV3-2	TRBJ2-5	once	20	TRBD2	TGTGCCAGCAGCCAAACTGAAAGGGTACTAGCGGGAGGAGTAGGGGAGACCCAGTACTTC	CASSQTERVLAGGVGETQYF
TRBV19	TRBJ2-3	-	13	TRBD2	TGTGCCAGTAGTCAAGCGGGGACAGATACGCAGTATTTT	CASSQAGTDTQYF
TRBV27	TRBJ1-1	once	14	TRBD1	TGTGCCAGCAGTTCCCCGACAGGGCTCCCTGAAGCTTTCTTT	CASSSPTGLPEAFF
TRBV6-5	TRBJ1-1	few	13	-	TGTGCCAGCTCCTGGGGGCAGAACACTGAAGCTTTCTTT	CASSWGQNTEAFF
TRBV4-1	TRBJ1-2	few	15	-	TGCGCCAGCAGCCAGGGGGACCTGGCTAACTATGGCTACACCTTC	CASSQGDLANYGYTF
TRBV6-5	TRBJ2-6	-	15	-	TGTGCCAGCAGTTTCGAAGGAACAGGGGCCAACGTCCTGACTTTC	CASSFEGTGANVLTF
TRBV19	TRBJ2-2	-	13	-	TGTGCCAGTAGTATAGAGGTCACCGGGGAGCTGTTTTTT	CASSIEVTGELFF
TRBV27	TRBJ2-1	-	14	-	TGTGCCAGCAGTTGGGGGGATTCCTACAATGAGCAGTTCTTC	CASSWGDSYNEQFF
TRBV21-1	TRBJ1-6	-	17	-	TGTGCCAGCAGCAAAGTCCGGGGGGAGAGGGGTAATTCACCCCTCCACTTT	CASSKVRGERGNSPLHF
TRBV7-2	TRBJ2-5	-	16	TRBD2	TGTGCCAGCAGCTCGGGACTAGCGGGATTTAAGGAGACCCAGTACTTC	CASSSGLAGFKETQYF
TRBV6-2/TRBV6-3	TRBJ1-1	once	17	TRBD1	TGTGCCAGCAGTTACGAGGGACAGGGGCTGGTTAACACTGAAGCTTTCTTT	CASSYEGQGLVNTEAFF
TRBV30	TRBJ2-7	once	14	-	TGTGCCTGGAGTGTTGGGGGGTTCACCTACGAGCAGTACTTC	CAWSVGGFTYEQYF
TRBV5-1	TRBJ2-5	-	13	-	TGCGCCAGCAGCTTCGCGCAGCCAGAGACCCAGTACTTC	CASSFAQPETQYF
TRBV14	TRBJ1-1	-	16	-	TGTGCCAGCAGCCAAGAGAAGTCGTGGAGGAACGATGAAGCTTTCTTT	CASSQEKSWRNDEAFF
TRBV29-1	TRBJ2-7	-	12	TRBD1	TGCAGCGTTAGACAGGGGATCTACGAGCAGTACTTC	CSVRQGIYEQYF
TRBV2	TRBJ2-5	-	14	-	TGTGCCAGCAGTGACAGGGGCATACAAGAGACCCAGTACTTC	CASSDRGIQETQYF
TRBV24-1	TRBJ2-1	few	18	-	TGTGCCACCAGTGATCTCCTGGGAGGGGGGGCCAGTTACAATGAGCAGTTCTTC	CATSDLLGGGASYNEQFF
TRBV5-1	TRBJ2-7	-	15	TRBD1	TGCGCCAGCAGCTCTTTCAGGGGGTTTGGATACGAGCAGTACTTC	CASSSFRGFGYEQYF
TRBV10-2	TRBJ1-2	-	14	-	TGCGCCAGCAGCGCACAATGGGGGGACTATGGCTACACCTTC	CASSAQWGDYGYTF
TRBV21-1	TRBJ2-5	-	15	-	TGTGCCAGCAGCAGGTGGCGGGGGGCCGGAGAGACCCAGTACTTC	CASSRWRGAGETQYF
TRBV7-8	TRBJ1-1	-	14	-	TGTGCCAGCAGCCCGTCACCAAGAGGCACTGAAGCTTTCTTT	CASSPSPRGTEAFF
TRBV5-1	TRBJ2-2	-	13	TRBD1	TGCGCCAGCAGCCAGGGGGAAAGTGGGGAGCTGTTTTTT	CASSQGESGELFF
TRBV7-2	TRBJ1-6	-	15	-	TGTGCCAGCAGCTTAAGACAGCCGCAAAATTCACCCCTCCACTTT	CASSLRQPQNSPLHF
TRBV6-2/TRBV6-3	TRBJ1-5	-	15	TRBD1	TGTGCCAGCAGCCCCGGGACAGGGCCCAATCAGCCCCAGCATTTT	CASSPGTGPNQPQHF
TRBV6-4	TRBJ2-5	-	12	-	TGTGCCAGCGCCCGTGGGGCCGAGACCCAGTACTTC	CASARGAETQYF
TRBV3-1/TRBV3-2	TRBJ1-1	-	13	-	TGTGCCAGCAGCCAAGGTAAGAACACTGAAGCTTTCTTT	CASSQGKNTEAFF
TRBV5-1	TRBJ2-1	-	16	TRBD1	TGCGCCAGCAGGGGGCAGACAGGGGGCTCCTACAATGAGCAGTTCTTC	CASRGQTGGSYNEQFF
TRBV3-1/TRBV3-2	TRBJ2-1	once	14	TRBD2	TGTGCCAGCAGCGACGGCGGAGCGGGAAATGAGCAGTTCTTC	CASSDGGAGNEQFF
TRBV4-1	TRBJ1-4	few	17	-	TGCGCCAGCAGCCACGAAAATCCACAGGGAAGTAAGGGAAAACTGTTTTTT	CASSHENPQGSKGKLFF
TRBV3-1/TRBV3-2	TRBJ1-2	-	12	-	TGTGCCAGCAGTCTCCCGGGAAGTGGCTACACCTTC	CASSLPGSGYTF
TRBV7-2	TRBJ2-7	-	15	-	TGTGCCAGCAGCTTAGCGATAGGCCTAACCTACGAGCAGTACTTC	CASSLAIGLTYEQYF
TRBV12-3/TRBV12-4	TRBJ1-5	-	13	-	TGTGCCAGCAGTACCCTCCCTAGTCAGCCCCAGCATTTT	CASSTLPSQPQHF
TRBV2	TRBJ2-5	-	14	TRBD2	TGTGCCAGCAGTCGTAGCGGGAGAGGAGAGACCCAGTACTTC	CASSRSGRGETQYF
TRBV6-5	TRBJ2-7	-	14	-	TGTGCCAGCAGTTACTCGGCCGAACCCTACGAGCAGTACTTC	CASSYSAEPYEQYF
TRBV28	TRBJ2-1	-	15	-	TGTGCCAGCAGTTTAAGACAGCAGGTCCACAATGAGCAGTTCTTC	CASSLRQQVHNEQFF
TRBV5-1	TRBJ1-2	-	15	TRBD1	TGCGCCACTCAATCAATGACGGGACAGGGGTATGGCTACACCTTC	CATQSMTGQGYGYTF
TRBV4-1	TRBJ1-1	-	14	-	TGCGCCAGCAGATCCTCATCTCGACAGAGCCAAGCTTTCTTT	CASRSSSRQSQAFF
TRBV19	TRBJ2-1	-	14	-	TGTGCCAGTAGTATTGTCGGCGGGAACAATGAGCAGTTCTTC	CASSIVGGNNEQFF
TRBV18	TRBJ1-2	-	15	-	TGTGCCAGCTCACCCGAAGGACTGAAGATCTATGGCTACACCTTC	CASSPEGLKIYGYTF
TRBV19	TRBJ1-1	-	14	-	TGTGCCAGTAAATCGGAAGGGGCTGATCCCGAAGCTTTCTTT	CASKSEGADPEAFF
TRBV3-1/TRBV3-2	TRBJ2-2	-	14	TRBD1	TGTGCCAGCAGCCACCGACAGGGCTCCGGGGAGCTGTTTTTT	CASSHRQGSGELFF
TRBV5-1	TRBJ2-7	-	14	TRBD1	TGCGCCAGCAGCTACGAGACAGGGGGTGACGAGCAGTACTTC	CASSYETGGDEQYF